The rows below give T cell receptor beta chains drawn from one sample of a study of CD8 T cells in Susac syndrome. TCRdb analysed the immunoSEQ multiplex PCR reads with MiXCR anew, one entry per CDR3 protein. The table lists 120,000 to 150,000 distinct CDR3 sequences, 94% of them singletons. Sequencing was carried out using CD8+ T cells from PBMCs. The receptor source for this set is a human donor in good health. The CDR3 runs from the conserved cysteine through the conserved F or W. D genes are given only for firm matches. The listing skips clone size in some rows; elsewhere it reads once, few, many or a size class.

v_call,clone_size,j_call,d_call,cdr3_nt,cdr3_aa
TRBV4-1,.,TRBJ2-2,.,TGCGCCAGCAGCTCTGGTGGGGTCGGGGAGCTGTTTTTT,CASSSGGVGELFF
TRBV7-3,.,TRBJ2-2,TRBD2,TGTGCCAGCAGCCGGGTAGCGGGAGCATTCGGGGAGCTGTTTTTT,CASSRVAGAFGELFF
TRBV20-1,.,TRBJ2-1,TRBD2,TGCAGTGCTGGACTAGCGGGAGCTCAGGATGAGCAGTTCTTC,CSAGLAGAQDEQFF
TRBV13,.,TRBJ2-1,.,TGTGCCAGCAGCCCTAGTAGTGAGCAGTTCTTC,CASSPSSEQFF
TRBV28,.,TRBJ2-1,TRBD2,TGTGCCAGCAGTCCAGCGGGAGGTCACAATGAGCAGTTCTTC,CASSPAGGHNEQFF
TRBV13,.,TRBJ2-7,.,TGTGCCAGCAGCCAGGGACTGACCTACGAGCAGTACTTC,CASSQGLTYEQYF
TRBV13,.,TRBJ2-1,.,TGTGCCAGCGGCTCCTACAATGAGCAGTTCTTC,CASGSYNEQFF
TRBV12-3/TRBV12-4,.,TRBJ2-7,.,TGTGCCAGCAGTTTCTCTAGACTCTACGAGCAGTACTTC,CASSFSRLYEQYF
TRBV14,.,TRBJ1-2,.,TGTGCCAGCAGCCCTGCGACAGCCTATGGCTACACCTTC,CASSPATAYGYTF
TRBV7-8,.,TRBJ2-2,.,TGTGCCAGCAGCTTAGTAAACCGGGACCGGGACACCGGGGAGCTGTTTTTT,CASSLVNRDRDTGELFF
TRBV20-1,.,TRBJ2-7,.,TGCAGTGCTAGTGGCGGGGGCGGTTACGAGCAGTACTTC,CSASGGGGYEQYF
TRBV7-9,.,TRBJ2-1,TRBD2,TGTGCCAGCAGCCCAACGGGGGGGAAATACAATGAGCAGTTCTTC,CASSPTGGKYNEQFF
TRBV27,.,TRBJ2-1,TRBD2,TGTGCCAGCAGTTTCGGGGGGGCGAGGGACAATGAGCAGTTCTTC,CASSFGGARDNEQFF
TRBV7-9,.,TRBJ2-5,TRBD2,TGTGCCAGCAGCGACAGGACTAGCGGGGGCCAAGAGACCCAGTACTTC,CASSDRTSGGQETQYF
TRBV7-8,.,TRBJ2-7,TRBD2,TGTGCCAGCAGCTCCTTAGCGGGATGGTACGAGCAGTACTTC,CASSSLAGWYEQYF
TRBV4-3,few,TRBJ2-1,TRBD1,TGCGCCAGCAGCCCGTACAGGGGGCCAGACAATGAGCAGTTCTTC,CASSPYRGPDNEQFF